One T cell receptor (beta chain) is described in this entry. This entry belongs to a study of blood T cell repertoires in COVID-19. In the study overall: Whether acute or convalescent, the COVID-19 samples came from the United States, Italy and Spain. PBMCs, B-cell-depleted T cells, or T cells were the source of the cDNA or gDNA that made up the material.

Seattle patient enrollment occurred during active infection, with longitudinal follow-up thereafter. Data came from immunoSEQ multiplex PCR; TCRdb stores just in-frame clones and leaves some out. The sample records about 300,000 clones, approximately 84% being singletons. Germline V gene data show CDR1 as SGHDT and CDR2 as YYEEEE. This CDR3 region has 15 residues. Losses at the gene ends were 4 bases for V and 9 bases for J; bases not matched to a gene: 10. Sample: peripheral blood. This sequence joins TRBV5-6 and TRBJ1-6, with 7 bases aligning to TRBD1. The TCR originated in a human donor with COVID-19, enrolled during active disease. The donor label of this sample is uncertain. The CDR3 region has the DNA TGTGCCAGCAGCCCCCTTACAGGGGATAGTTCACCCCTCCACTTT. It yields the protein CASSPLTGDSSPLHF. The whole variable domain, remainder taken from reference TRBV5-6 and TRBJ1-6, is DAGVTQSPTHLIKTRGQQVTLRCSPKSGHDTVSWYQQALGQGPQFIFQYYEEEERQRGNFPDRFSGHQFPNYSSELNVNALLLGDSALYLCASSPLTGDSSPLHFGNGTRLTVT.